This T cell receptor beta chain was retrieved from a study of blood T cell repertoires in COVID-19. The overall study: COVID-19 samples from acute and convalescent phases originated in the United States, Italy and Spain. Nucleic acid was either cDNA or gDNA, and it came from T cells, B-cell-depleted T cells, or PBMCs.

Germline V gene lookup returns CDR1 SNHLY and CDR2 FYNNEI. The V gene end was trimmed by 6 bases and the J gene end by 3 bases; junction bases not matched to a gene: 8. This CDR3 is built from 14 residues. Per the study methods: Reference gene primer amplification yielded estimated nucleated cell counts. Sequencing was performed with immunoSEQ multiplex PCR; in TCRdb, only in-frame clones are kept and a portion is missing. V and J calls and clone size are those listed in that table; D and trimming were worked out from the DNA. This repertoire shows more than 120,000 clones, approximately 88% found once; its top ten account for around 26%.

The specimen sequenced was peripheral blood. The rearrangement joins TRBV2 to TRBJ2-7, with 7 bases matching TRBD2. This receptor was identified in a human donor in a cohort sampled during active COVID-19. Here the CDR3 reads CASRAGLVLYEQYF. The CDR3 region has the DNA TGTGCCAGCAGGGCAGGACTAGTTCTCTACGAGCAGTACTTC.